Each of the 32 T cell receptor beta chains below was sequenced from the same sample in a study of neoadjuvant anti-PD-1 for oral cavity cancer. The assay was immunoSEQ multiplex PCR, and TCRdb's table has in-frame clones only and misses some. The sample includes under 8,000 clones, 62% of them seen just once. Specified time point: after neoadjuvant nivolumab, at surgical resection. The sample here was PBMCs, taken after nivolumab (anti-PD-1) treatment. The receptors were sampled from a person aged 40-85 years with oral cavity squamous cell carcinoma.

This chain uses TRBV7-6 with TRBJ1-1; the match to TRBD1 covers 7 bases. Trimming took 4 bases from V and 6 from J; bases not matched to a gene: 17. The CDR3 is 17 amino acids. Germline V gives CDR1 SGHVS, CDR2 FNYEAQ. In DNA form, the CDR3 reads TGTGCCAGCAGCTACGTCCGGGACAGAACACCTAGGGCTGAAGCTTTCTTT. Translated, it gives CASSYVRDRTPRAEAFF.

This clone was found a few times. The chain employs TRBV5-1 and TRBJ2-7; D remains unclear. The CDR3 is 12 amino acids. Germline lookup yields CDR1 SGHRS and CDR2 YFSETQ. Trimming took off 0 bases at V and 7 bases at J, with 8 bases between the two ends. CDR3 nucleotide sequence: TGCGCCAGCAGCTTGGCCCAGGAAGAGCAGTACTTC. Translating it yields CASSLAQEEQYF.

This chain links TRBV28 with TRBJ1-4; D gene unclear. There are 17 residues in the CDR3. The V end was cut by 5 bases, the J end by 6 bases, with 22 bases between. CDR1 MDHEN and CDR2 SYDVKM come from the germline V gene. The CDR3 here is CASSPRTLLDSDEKLFF. CDR3 DNA sequence: TGTGCCAGCAGTCCCCGGACTCTCCTCGACTCGGATGAAAAACTGTTTTTT.

The chain uses TRBV11-3 and TRBJ2-3; 8 bases map to TRBD1. After removal of 0 bases from V and 2 bases from J, the junction contained 4 bases not matched to a gene. CDR1 is SGHNT, CDR2 YENEEA, per germline. The CDR3 is made up of 16 amino acids. The CDR3 loop reads CASSLDQGAITDTQYF. CDR3 coding DNA: TGTGCCAGCAGCTTAGATCAGGGGGCGATCACAGATACGCAGTATTTT.

This clone was seen more than once but under ten times. This rearrangement joins TRBV9 to TRBJ1-6; no firm D call. Germline V gene lookup returns CDR1 SGDLS and CDR2 YYNGEE. The CDR3 covers 15 residues. Trimming took 4 bases from V and 4 from J, leaving 12 bases between them. The CDR3 spells CASSLDQVYNSPLHF. Written as DNA, the CDR3 is TGTGCCAGCAGCCTGGACCAGGTATATAATTCACCCCTCCACTTT.

This chain uses TRBV28 with TRBJ1-1, with 7 bases aligning to TRBD1. CDR1 is MDHEN and CDR2 is SYDVKM in the germline V gene. CDR3 length: 13 residues. Germline trimming cut 8 bases from V and 4 bases from J; bases unmatched to any gene: 7. The CDR3 is CASERGLGTEAFF. The CDR3 nucleotides read TGTGCCAGCGAGAGGGGGCTCGGCACTGAAGCTTTCTTT.

This chain connects TRBV2 to TRBJ2-1; TRBD1 or TRBD2 may be the D gene (5 bases each). Deletions cut 1 base from V and 0 bases from J, with 22 bases between. Germline values: CDR1 SNHLY, CDR2 FYNNEI. CDR3 length: 20 amino acids. For the CDR3, the DNA is TGTGCCAGCAGTGAAGAAAGTGGGCCAGGTGGGGGTAGCTCCTACAATGAGCAGTTCTTC. This encodes CASSEESGPGGGSSYNEQFF.

This rearrangement joins TRBV11-3 to TRBJ2-3; 15 bases are shared with TRBD2. Per germline, CDR1 SGHNT and CDR2 YENEEA. There are 16 residues in the CDR3. V was pared by 5 bases and J by 3 bases, with 3 bases of the junction left unmatched. The CDR3 region has the DNA TGTGCCAGCAGCCCGGGGACTAGCGGGGGGACAGATACGCAGTATTTT. It is translated as CASSPGTSGGTDTQYF.

This clone was seen a handful of times. The chain recombines TRBV5-1 with TRBJ2-1; D unresolved. Germline assignment: CDR1 SGHRS and CDR2 YFSETQ. This CDR3 is built from 12 residues. Trimming took off 7 bases at V and 6 bases at J, with 11 bases between the two ends. CDR3 amino acids: CASSISVNEQFF. As DNA, the CDR3 is TGCGCCAGCTCTATTTCGGTCAATGAGCAGTTCTTC.

The chain recombines TRBV29-1 with TRBJ1-2; tentative D call: TRBD1 (5 bases). Looked up from germline, CDR1 is SQVTM and CDR2 is ANQGSEA. The V end was cut by 5 bases, the J end by 8 bases, with 12 bases between. CDR3 size: 11 residues. CDR3 nucleotides: TGCAGCGTTCTTTATGGGGGAGGCTACACCTTC. It encodes CSVLYGGGYTF.

The chain recombines TRBV19 with TRBJ2-7, with D maybe TRBD1 (7 bases). CDR1 is LNHDA, CDR2 SQIVND, per germline (reference sequence). Deletions cut 6 bases from V and 5 bases from J, with 29 bases between. The CDR3 has 18 residues. This CDR3 is CASSPQQITGDWWNEQYF. The CDR3 bases are TGTGCCAGTAGCCCACAACAAATAACAGGGGACTGGTGGAACGAGCAGTACTTC. The complete variable domain, with remaining parts taken from reference TRBV19 and TRBJ2-7, reads DGGITQSPKYLFRKEGQNVTLSCEQNLNHDAMYWYRQDPGQGLRLIYYSQIVNDFQKGDIAEGYSVSREKKESFPLTVTSAQKNPTAFYLCASSPQQITGDWWNEQYFGPGTRLTVT.

The CDR3 region is CASSSTSGQKETQYF. The CDR3 bases are TGTGCCAGCAGCTCGACTTCGGGACAGAAAGAGACCCAGTACTTC. This rearrangement joins TRBV9 to TRBJ2-5; 7 bases align to TRBD1. Trimming removed 4 bases from V and 3 bases from J; junction bases left unmatched: 9. The CDR3 covers 15 residues. Germline V CDR1 and CDR2: SGDLS, YYNGEE.

The chain joins TRBV4-3 to TRBJ1-2, with 12 nucleotides matching TRBD1. V shed 3 bases and J 3 bases; nucleotides not matched to a gene: 5. This CDR3 has 16 residues. Per germline, CDR1 LGHNA and CDR2 YSLEER. DNA of the CDR3: TGCGCCAGCAGCCAGCGGGACAGGGGGCCCTACTATGGCTACACCTTC. Its protein is CASSQRDRGPYYGYTF.

This clone was picked up a small number of times. The CDR3 sequence: CASSLRTVNTEAFF. In DNA form, the CDR3 reads TGCGCCAGCAGCTTGAGGACGGTGAACACTGAAGCTTTCTTT. The chain employs TRBV5-1 and TRBJ1-1; no firm D call. Deletions cut 1 base from V and 0 bases from J, with 7 bases between. The length of the CDR3 is 14 residues. Germline CDR1 reads SGHRS; CDR2 reads YFSETQ.

This clone has more than one count but fewer than ten. This rearrangement joins TRBV6-5 to TRBJ2-3; D possibly corresponds to TRBD1 (6 bases). V was pared by 0 bases and J by 2 bases, with 12 bases between. CDR3 length equals 16 residues. Germline V CDR1 and CDR2: MNHEY, SVGAGI. The CDR3 loop reads CASSYSGQGFTDTQYF. The CDR3 DNA is TGTGCCAGCAGTTACTCCGGTCAGGGGTTCACAGATACGCAGTATTTT.

The chain has TRBV10-3 and TRBJ2-7; 8 nucleotides line up with TRBD1. The ends lost 4 bases at V and 3 bases at J; junction bases unmatched: 5. The germline V gene has CDR1 ENHRY and CDR2 SYGVKD. This CDR3 is built from 14 residues. CDR3 amino acids: CAISGDRKDYEQYF. DNA for the CDR3: TGTGCCATCAGTGGGGACAGGAAAGACTACGAGCAGTACTTC.

In its sample, this clone was seen a few times. This chain joins TRBV2 and TRBJ1-1; weak D call: TRBD1 (5 bases). Trimming stripped 5 bases from V and 4 bases from J, with 11 bases between. Germline V CDR1 and CDR2: SNHLY, FYNNEI. The CDR3 loop spans 13 amino acids. The CDR3 nucleotides read TGTGCCAGCAGTCGACTCGGGGGCACTGAAGCTTTCTTT. Protein product: CASSRLGGTEAFF.

The chain couples TRBV7-7 to TRBJ2-5, with a weak D call TRBD1 (6 bases). CDR3 length equals 14 residues. In germline, CDR1 is SSHAT, CDR2 FNYEAQ (reference sequence). Trimming shortened V by 1 base and J by 7 bases, and 13 bases separated the two germline ends. The CDR3, as DNA: TGTGCCAGCAGCTTAGAGGGGGTTACGGGGACCCAGTACTTC. It encodes CASSLEGVTGTQYF.

The chain joins TRBV7-8 to TRBJ2-7, with D hard to call. The V and J ends lost 2 bases and 3 bases respectively, with 17 bases between them. The CDR3 covers 16 residues. Germline loops: CDR1 SGHVS, CDR2 FQNEAQ. This CDR3 reads CASSLSRTQTNYEQYF. CDR3 DNA: TGTGCCAGCAGCTTATCCCGGACGCAAACCAACTACGAGCAGTACTTC. The whole variable domain, remainder taken from reference TRBV7-8 and TRBJ2-7, is GAGVSQSPRYKVAKRGQDVALRCDPISGHVSLFWYQQALGQGPEFLTYFQNEAQLDKSGLPSDRFFAERPEGSVSTLKIQRTQQEDSAVYLCASSLSRTQTNYEQYFGPGTRLTVT.

As DNA, the CDR3 is TGTGCCAGCAGCGACCGGCGGGGGGGCCGAGAGACCCAGTACTTC. Its translation is CASSDRRGGRETQYF. V gene TRBV7-2 combines with J gene TRBJ2-5; TRBD2 agrees at 9 bases. The length of the CDR3 is 15 residues. Germline loops: CDR1 SGHTA, CDR2 FQGNSA. Trimming at V came to 5 bases and at J to 4 bases, leaving 8 bases not matched to a gene.

This clone came up a few times. The V gene is TRBV4-1, the J gene TRBJ1-2; maybe TRBD1 (6 bases). This CDR3 comprises 16 residues. V was cut by 0 bases and J by 0 bases, with 11 bases left in between. CDR1 is MGHRA and CDR2 is YSYEKL in the germline V gene. CDR3 nucleotide sequence: TGCGCCAGCAGCCAAGATGGGACACGAGCTAACTATGGCTACACCTTC. Amino acid sequence: CASSQDGTRANYGYTF.

V is TRBV20-1 and J is TRBJ2-7; D possibly corresponds to TRBD1 (5 bases). The CDR3 runs to 11 residues. V was shortened by 0 bases and J by 6 bases, with 6 bases between the two germline ends. The germline gives CDR1 DFQATT, CDR2 SNEGSKA (reference sequence). This CDR3 is CSAREQVEQYF. The CDR3 DNA is TGCAGTGCTAGAGAACAGGTCGAGCAGTACTTC.

The V and J genes are TRBV4-2 and TRBJ1-5; D ambiguous. The ends were cut back, 0 bases at V and 8 bases at J, with 8 bases in the middle. Germline lookup yields CDR1 LGHNA and CDR2 YNFKEQ. This CDR3 has 13 amino acids. The CDR3 protein is CASSQDWTKPQHF. In nucleotides, the CDR3 is TGTGCCAGCAGCCAAGACTGGACGAAGCCCCAGCATTTT.

The sample holds a few counts of this clone. V gene TRBV5-1 combines with J gene TRBJ2-2; perhaps TRBD2 as D (6 bases). CDR1 is SGHRS, CDR2 YFSETQ, per germline. CDR3 length: 11 residues. Deletions cut 7 bases from V and 6 bases from J, with 7 bases between. As DNA, the CDR3 is TGCGCCAGCGGGGAGGCCGGGGAGCTGTTTTTT. Residues: CASGEAGELFF. Full variable domain (missing parts from reference TRBV5-1 and TRBJ2-2): KAGVTQTPRYLIKTRGQQVTLSCSPISGHRSVSWYQQTPGQGLQFLFEYFSETQRNKGNFPGRFSGRQFSNSRSEMNVSTLELGDSALYLCASGEAGELFFGEGSRLTVL.

This clone was seen a few times. The chain has TRBV7-2 and TRBJ1-2; no definite D call. V was cut by 1 base and J by 6 bases, with 15 bases left in between. The germline V gene has CDR1 SGHTA and CDR2 FQGNSA. The CDR3 has 15 residues. This CDR3 reads CASSLGPALKDGYTF. The CDR3 region has the DNA TGTGCCAGCAGCTTAGGACCAGCACTCAAAGATGGCTACACCTTC.

In its sample, this clone was seen a few times. The chain links TRBV5-6 to TRBJ2-7; 10 bases are a match to TRBD1. CDR1 and CDR2 from the germline V gene are SGHDT and YYEEEE. The ends lost 7 bases at V and 4 bases at J; junction bases unmatched: 8. The CDR3 sequence is 14 residues long. The CDR3 loop is CASQSGTGVYEQYF. DNA for the CDR3: TGTGCCAGCCAATCCGGGACAGGGGTGTACGAGCAGTACTTC.

The rearrangement uses TRBV7-2 and TRBJ2-7; TRBD1 is a possible D gene (5 bases). The CDR3 runs 13 residues. Germline V gene sequence: CDR1 SGHTA, CDR2 FQGNSA. With 5 bases removed from V and 2 bases from J, the gap between germline ends came to 10 bases. The CDR3 nucleotides read TGTGCCAGCAGCGCCCGACAGACCTACGAGCAGTACTTC. The encoded protein is CASSARQTYEQYF.

The chain links TRBV15 to TRBJ2-5, with D perhaps TRBD1 (5 bases). Trimming cost V 3 bases and J 2 bases, with 13 bases left between them. Germline lookup yields CDR1 LNHNV and CDR2 YYDKDF (reference sequence). CDR3 length equals 15 residues. CDR3 sequence (DNA): TGTGCCACCAGCAGGTTACTTCAGGGTCAAGAGACCCAGTACTTC. Translating gives CATSRLLQGQETQYF.

The chain employs TRBV15 and TRBJ1-4; no firm D call. Germline CDR1 LNHNV, CDR2 YYDKDF (reference sequence). CDR3 length: 17 residues. V lost 7 bases, J lost 0 bases, and 18 bases lay in between. The CDR3 DNA sequence: TGTGCCACCACCACGCCGCAGAGGACTGCAACTAATGAAAAACTGTTTTTT. Amino acid sequence: CATTTPQRTATNEKLFF.

This sequence joins TRBV4-2 and TRBJ1-6; D unclear. Germline V gene data show CDR1 as LGHNA and CDR2 as YNFKEQ. Trimming pared 0 bases from V and 2 bases from J, leaving 11 bases between. The CDR3 has 17 residues. CDR3: CASSQEPAGAYNSPLHF. CDR3 in DNA: TGTGCCAGCAGCCAAGAACCGGCAGGAGCCTATAATTCACCCCTCCACTTT.

The chain has TRBV5-6 and TRBJ1-6; TRBD1 agrees at 8 bases. The J segment lost 5 bases and the V segment lost 2 bases, leaving 12 bases of the junction unmatched. The CDR3 runs 18 residues. Germline V gene sequence: CDR1 SGHDT, CDR2 YYEEEE. CDR3 region: CASSFPGGLFRDNSPLHF. The CDR3, as DNA: TGTGCCAGCAGCTTCCCAGGGGGCCTTTTTCGAGATAATTCACCCCTCCACTTT.

This clone was found a few times. The CDR3 DNA follows: TGTGCCAGCAGCCCCCACGGACAGGGGAAATCCACTGAAGCTTTCTTT. This codes for CASSPHGQGKSTEAFF. This chain links TRBV7-9 with TRBJ1-1, with 9 bases aligning to TRBD1. Germline-derived CDR1 and CDR2 are SEHNR and FQNEAQ (reference sequence). The junction had 11 bases not matched to a gene; V was cut back by 5 bases and J by 4 bases. The CDR3 runs 16 residues.